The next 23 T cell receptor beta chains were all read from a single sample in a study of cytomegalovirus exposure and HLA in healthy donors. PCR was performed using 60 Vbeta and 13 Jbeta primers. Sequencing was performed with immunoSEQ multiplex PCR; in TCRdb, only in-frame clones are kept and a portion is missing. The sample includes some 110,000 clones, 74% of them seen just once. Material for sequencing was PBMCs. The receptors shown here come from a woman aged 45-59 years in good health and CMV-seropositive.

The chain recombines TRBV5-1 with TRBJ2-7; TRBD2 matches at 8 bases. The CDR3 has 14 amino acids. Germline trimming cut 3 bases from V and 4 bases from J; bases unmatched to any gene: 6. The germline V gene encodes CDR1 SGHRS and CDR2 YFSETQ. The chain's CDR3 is CASSSGGGEYEQYF. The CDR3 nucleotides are TGCGCCAGCAGCTCGGGAGGGGGGGAGTACGAGCAGTACTTC.

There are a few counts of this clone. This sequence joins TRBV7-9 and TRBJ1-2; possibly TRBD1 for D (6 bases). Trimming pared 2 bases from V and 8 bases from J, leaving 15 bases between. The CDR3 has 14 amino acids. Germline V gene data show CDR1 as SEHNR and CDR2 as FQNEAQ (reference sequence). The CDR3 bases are TGTGCCAGCAGCTTACAGGGGACCGGCTCGGGCTACACCTTC. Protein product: CASSLQGTGSGYTF.

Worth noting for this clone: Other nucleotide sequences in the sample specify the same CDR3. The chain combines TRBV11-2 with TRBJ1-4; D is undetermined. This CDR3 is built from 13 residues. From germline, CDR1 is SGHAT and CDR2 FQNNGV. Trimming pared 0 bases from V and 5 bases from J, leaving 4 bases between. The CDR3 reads CASSLDLNEKLFF. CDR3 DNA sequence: TGTGCCAGCAGCTTAGACTTGAATGAAAAACTGTTTTTT.

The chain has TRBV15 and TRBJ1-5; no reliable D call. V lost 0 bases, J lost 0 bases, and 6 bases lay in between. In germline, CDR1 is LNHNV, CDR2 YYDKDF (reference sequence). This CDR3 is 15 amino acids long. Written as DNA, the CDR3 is TGTGCCACCAGCAGAGATCAGAATAGCAATCAGCCCCAGCATTTT. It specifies CATSRDQNSNQPQHF.

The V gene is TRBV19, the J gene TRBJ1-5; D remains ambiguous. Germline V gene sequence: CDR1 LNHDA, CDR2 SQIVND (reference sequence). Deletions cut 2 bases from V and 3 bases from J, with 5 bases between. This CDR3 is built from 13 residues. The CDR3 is CASSIPLNQPQHF. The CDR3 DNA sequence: TGTGCCAGTAGTATACCCCTCAATCAGCCCCAGCATTTT.

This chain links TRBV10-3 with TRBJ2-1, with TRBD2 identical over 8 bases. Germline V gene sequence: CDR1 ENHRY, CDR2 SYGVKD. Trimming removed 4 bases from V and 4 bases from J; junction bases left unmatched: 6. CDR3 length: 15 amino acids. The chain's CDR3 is CAISVAGGVYNEQFF. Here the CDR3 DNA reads TGTGCCATCAGTGTGGCGGGGGGTGTTTACAATGAGCAGTTCTTC.

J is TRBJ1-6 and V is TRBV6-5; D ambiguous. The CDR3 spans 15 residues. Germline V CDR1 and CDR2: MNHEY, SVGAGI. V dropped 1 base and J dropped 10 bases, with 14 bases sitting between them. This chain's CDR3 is CASSYFSTAGSPLHF. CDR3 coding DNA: TGTGCCAGCAGTTACTTCTCCACCGCGGGGTCACCCCTCCACTTT.

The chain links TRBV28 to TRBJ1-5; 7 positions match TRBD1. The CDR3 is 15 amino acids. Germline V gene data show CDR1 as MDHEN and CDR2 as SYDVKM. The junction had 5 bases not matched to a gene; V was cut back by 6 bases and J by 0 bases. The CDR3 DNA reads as TGTGCCAGCAGGGGGACAGCATATAGCAATCAGCCCCAGCATTTT. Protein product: CASRGTAYSNQPQHF. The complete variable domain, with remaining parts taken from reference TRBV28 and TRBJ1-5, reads DVKVTQSSRYLVKRTGEKVFLECVQDMDHENMFWYRQDPGLGLRLIYFSYDVKMKEKGDIPEGYSVSREKKERFSLILESASTNQTSMYLCASRGTAYSNQPQHFGDGTRLSIL.

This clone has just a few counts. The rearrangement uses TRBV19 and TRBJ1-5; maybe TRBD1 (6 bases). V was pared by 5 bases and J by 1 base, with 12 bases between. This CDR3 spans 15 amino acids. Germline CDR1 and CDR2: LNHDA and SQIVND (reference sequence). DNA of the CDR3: TGTGCCAGTAGTTTCCAGGGGTTAAGCAATCAGCCCCAGCATTTT. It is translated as CASSFQGLSNQPQHF.

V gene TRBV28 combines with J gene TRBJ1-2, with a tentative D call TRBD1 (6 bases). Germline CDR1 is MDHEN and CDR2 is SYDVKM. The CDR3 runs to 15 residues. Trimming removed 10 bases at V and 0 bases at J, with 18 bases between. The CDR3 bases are TGTGCCACCTGGGAAGGACAGCCGTCTAACTATGGCTACACCTTC. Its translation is CATWEGQPSNYGYTF.

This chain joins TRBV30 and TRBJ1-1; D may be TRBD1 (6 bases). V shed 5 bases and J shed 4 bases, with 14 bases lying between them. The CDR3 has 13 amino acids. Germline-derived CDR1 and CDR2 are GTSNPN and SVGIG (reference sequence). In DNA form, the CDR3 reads TGTGCCTGGGAATCAGGGGTAGGCACTGAAGCTTTCTTT. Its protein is CAWESGVGTEAFF.

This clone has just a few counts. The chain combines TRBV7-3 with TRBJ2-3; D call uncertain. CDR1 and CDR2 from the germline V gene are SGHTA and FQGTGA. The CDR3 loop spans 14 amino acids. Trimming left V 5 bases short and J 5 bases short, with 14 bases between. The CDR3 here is CASSLSEARDTQYF. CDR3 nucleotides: TGTGCCAGCAGCCTATCCGAGGCGAGAGATACGCAGTATTTT.

The CDR3 DNA is TGTGCCAGCACCAATATCTGCCCGGCGGGAGAGATCTATGGCTACACCTTC. Its protein product is CASTNICPAGEIYGYTF. The rearrangement links TRBV21-1 to TRBJ1-2. TRBV21-1 corresponds to a pseudogene. This CDR3 contains 17 residues.

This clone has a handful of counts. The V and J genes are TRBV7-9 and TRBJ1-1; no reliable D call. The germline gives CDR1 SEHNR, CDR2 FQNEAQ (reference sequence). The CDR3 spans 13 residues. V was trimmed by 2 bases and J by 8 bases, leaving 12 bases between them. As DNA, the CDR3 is TGTGCCAGCAGCTTACCCCCCCGAGGCGAAGCTTTCTTT. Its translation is CASSLPPRGEAFF.

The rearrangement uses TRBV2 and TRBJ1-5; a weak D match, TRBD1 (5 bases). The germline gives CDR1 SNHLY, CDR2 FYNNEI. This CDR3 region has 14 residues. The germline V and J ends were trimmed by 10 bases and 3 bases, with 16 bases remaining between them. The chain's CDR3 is CATSPDSANQPQHF. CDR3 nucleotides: TGTGCCACCTCCCCAGACAGTGCCAATCAGCCCCAGCATTTT.

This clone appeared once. CDR3 DNA: TGTGCCAGTAGTATACTCGGGGGGGACACAGATACGCAGTATTTT. Residues: CASSILGGDTDTQYF. J is TRBJ2-3 and V is TRBV19, with 8 bases lining up with TRBD2. V gave up 2 bases and J gave up 2 bases; unmatched junction bases: 3. The germline V gene encodes CDR1 LNHDA and CDR2 SQIVND (reference sequence). The CDR3 covers 15 residues. Drawing the rest from reference TRBV19 and TRBJ2-3, the complete variable domain is DGGITQSPKYLFRKEGQNVTLSCEQNLNHDAMYWYRQDPGQGLRLIYYSQIVNDFQKGDIAEGYSVSREKKESFPLTVTSAQKNPTAFYLCASSILGGDTDTQYFGPGTRLTVL.

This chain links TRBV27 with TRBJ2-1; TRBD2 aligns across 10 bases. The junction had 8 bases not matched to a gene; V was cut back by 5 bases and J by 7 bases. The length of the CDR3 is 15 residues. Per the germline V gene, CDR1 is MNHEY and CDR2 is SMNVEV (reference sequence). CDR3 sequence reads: CASSTTGLAKNEQFF. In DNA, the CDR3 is TGTGCCAGCAGTACTACGGGACTAGCGAAAAATGAGCAGTTCTTC.

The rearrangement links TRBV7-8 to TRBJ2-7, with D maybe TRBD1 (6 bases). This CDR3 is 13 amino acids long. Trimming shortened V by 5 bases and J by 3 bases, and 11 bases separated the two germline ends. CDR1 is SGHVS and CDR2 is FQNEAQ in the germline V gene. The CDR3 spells CASSLGHVYEQYF. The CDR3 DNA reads TGTGCCAGCAGCCTGGGACACGTCTACGAGCAGTACTTC. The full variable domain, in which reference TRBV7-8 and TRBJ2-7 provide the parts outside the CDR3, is GAGVSQSPRYKVAKRGQDVALRCDPISGHVSLFWYQQALGQGPEFLTYFQNEAQLDKSGLPSDRFFAERPEGSVSTLKIQRTQQEDSAVYLCASSLGHVYEQYFGPGTRLTVT.

The CDR3 spells CASSYGSRGADTQYF. The CDR3 bases are TGTGCCAGCAGTTACGGTAGCCGTGGCGCAGATACGCAGTATTTT. The rearrangement links TRBV6-5 to TRBJ2-3, with unresolved D. V lost 2 bases and J 4 bases, leaving 13 bases between the germline ends. The CDR3 spans 15 residues. Germline V gene sequence: CDR1 MNHEY, CDR2 SVGAGI.

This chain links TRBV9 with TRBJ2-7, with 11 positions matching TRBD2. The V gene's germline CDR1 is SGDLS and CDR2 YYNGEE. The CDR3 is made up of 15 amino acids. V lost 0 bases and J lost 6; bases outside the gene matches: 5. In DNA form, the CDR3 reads TGTGCCAGCAGCGTAGAACTAGCGGGAGTTGGCGAGCAGTACTTC. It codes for CASSVELAGVGEQYF.

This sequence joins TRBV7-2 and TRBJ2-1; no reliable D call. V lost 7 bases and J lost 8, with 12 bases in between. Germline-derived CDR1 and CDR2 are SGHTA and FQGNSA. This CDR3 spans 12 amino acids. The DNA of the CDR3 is TGTGCCAGCACCCCTTATAGTGATGAGCAGTTCTTC. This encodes CASTPYSDEQFF.

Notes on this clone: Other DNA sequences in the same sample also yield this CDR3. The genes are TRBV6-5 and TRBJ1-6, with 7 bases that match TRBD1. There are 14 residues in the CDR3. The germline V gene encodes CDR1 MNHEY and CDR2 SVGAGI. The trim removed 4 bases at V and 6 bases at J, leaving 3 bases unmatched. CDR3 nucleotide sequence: TGTGCCAGCAGTTTAGGGGACAGTAATTCACCCCTCCACTTT. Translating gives CASSLGDSNSPLHF.

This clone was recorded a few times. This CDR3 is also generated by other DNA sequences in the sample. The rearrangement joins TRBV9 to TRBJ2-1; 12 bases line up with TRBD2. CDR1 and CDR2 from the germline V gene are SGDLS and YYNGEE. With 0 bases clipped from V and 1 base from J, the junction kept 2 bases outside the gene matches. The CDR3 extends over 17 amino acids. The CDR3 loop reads CASSVVGTSGSYNEQFF. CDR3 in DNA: TGTGCCAGCAGCGTAGTCGGGACTAGCGGGTCCTACAATGAGCAGTTCTTC. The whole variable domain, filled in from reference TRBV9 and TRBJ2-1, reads DSGVTQTPKHLITATGQRVTLRCSPRSGDLSVYWYQQSLDQGLQFLIQYYNGEERAKGNILERFSAQQFPDLHSELNLSSLELGDSALYFCASSVVGTSGSYNEQFFGPGTRLTVL.